This TCR beta chain was identified in a study of T cell repertoires in cytomegalovirus infection. Background on the study: Public TCR beta signatures marked donors with CMV infection and the matching HLA. Study outcomes and limitations: The ex vivo response was dominated by HLA-C-restricted CMV-specific TCR beta clonotypes. Identification of carriers of CMV plus the relevant HLA was performed using cumulative public TCR beta family frequency.

The CDR3 covers 16 residues. Trimming took 1 base from V and 0 from J, leaving 7 bases between them. CDR1 SGHTA and CDR2 FQGNSA come from the germline V gene. This clonotype showed up many times. The antigen remains unidentified. TCRdb fed the reads into MiXCR, producing one record per CDR3 protein. The sample comprises about 140,000 distinct CDR3 sequences, about 6.5% of which are singletons, and 15% to 20% rests with the top ten. V is TRBV7-2 and J is TRBJ2-6; D gene ambiguous. This clonotype originated in a human donor in good health (CMV status not recorded). Some clones in this sample may be carry-over from other donors' samples. The sample comprised PBMCs. The CDR3 reads CASSLGGSSGANVLTF. The DNA of the CDR3 is TGTGCCAGCAGCTTAGGGGGTAGCTCTGGGGCCAACGTCCTGACTTTC.